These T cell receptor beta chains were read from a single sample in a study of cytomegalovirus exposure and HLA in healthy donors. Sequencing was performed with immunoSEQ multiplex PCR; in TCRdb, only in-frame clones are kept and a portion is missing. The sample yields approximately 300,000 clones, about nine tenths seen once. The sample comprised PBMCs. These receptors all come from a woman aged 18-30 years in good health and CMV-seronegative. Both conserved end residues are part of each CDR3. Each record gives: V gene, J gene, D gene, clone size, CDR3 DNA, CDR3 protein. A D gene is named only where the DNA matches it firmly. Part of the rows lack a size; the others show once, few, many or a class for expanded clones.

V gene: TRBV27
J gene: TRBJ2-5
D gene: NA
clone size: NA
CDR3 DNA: TGTGCCAGCAGTTCCCAATGGAGCCAAGAGACCCAGTACTTC
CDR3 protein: CASSSQWSQETQYF

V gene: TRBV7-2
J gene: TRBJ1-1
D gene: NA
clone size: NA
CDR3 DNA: TGTGCCAGCAGCTTAACCAGAAACACTGAAGCTTTCTTT
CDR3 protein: CASSLTRNTEAFF

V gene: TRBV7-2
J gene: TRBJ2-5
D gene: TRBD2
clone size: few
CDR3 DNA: TGTGCCAGCAGCTTAACATTCCTAGCGGGAGGCGAGACCCAGTACTTC
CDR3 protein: CASSLTFLAGGETQYF

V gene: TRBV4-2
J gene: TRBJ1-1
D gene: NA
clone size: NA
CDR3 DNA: TGTGCCAGCAGCCAGAATTGGGGGGAGAACACTGAAGCTTTCTTT
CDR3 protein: CASSQNWGENTEAFF

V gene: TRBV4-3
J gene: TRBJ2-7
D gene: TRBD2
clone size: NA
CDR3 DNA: TGCGCCAGCAGCCAACTTCTAGCGGGAGACGACGAGCAGTACTTC
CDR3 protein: CASSQLLAGDDEQYF

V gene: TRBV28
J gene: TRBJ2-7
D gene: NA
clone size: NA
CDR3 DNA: TGTGCCAGCACCCAAGGGACACTAACCTACGAGCAGTACTTC
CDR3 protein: CASTQGTLTYEQYF

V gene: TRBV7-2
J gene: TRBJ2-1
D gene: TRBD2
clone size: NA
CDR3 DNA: TGTGCCAGCAGCTTAGTAGGAGGGCTAGCGGGAGTGGATGAGCAGTTCTTC
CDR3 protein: CASSLVGGLAGVDEQFF

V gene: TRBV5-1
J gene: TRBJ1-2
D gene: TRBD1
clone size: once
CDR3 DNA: TGCGCCAGCCAAACCGGGACAGGGGAATCTAATGGCTACACCTTC
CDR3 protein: CASQTGTGESNGYTF

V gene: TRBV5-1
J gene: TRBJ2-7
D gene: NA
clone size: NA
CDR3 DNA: TGCGCCAGCAGCTTGGACAGGGACTACGAGCAGTACTTC
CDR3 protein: CASSLDRDYEQYF

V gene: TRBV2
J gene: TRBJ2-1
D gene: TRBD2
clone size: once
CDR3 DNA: TGTGCCAGCAAGGGCGGGACTAGCGGCAATGAGCAGTTCTTC
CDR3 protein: CASKGGTSGNEQFF

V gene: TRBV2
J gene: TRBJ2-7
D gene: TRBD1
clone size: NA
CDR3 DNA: TGTGCCAGCAGGCTCGACAGGGACGAGCAGTACTTC
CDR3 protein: CASRLDRDEQYF

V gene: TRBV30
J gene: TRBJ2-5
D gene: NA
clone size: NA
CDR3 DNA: TGTGCCTGGAAGGACTTGGACCAAGAGACCCAGTACTTC
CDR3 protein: CAWKDLDQETQYF

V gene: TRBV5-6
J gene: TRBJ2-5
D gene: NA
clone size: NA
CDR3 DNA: TGTGCCAGCAGCTATGCGGGGGCGGGAGAGACCCAGTACTTC
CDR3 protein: CASSYAGAGETQYF

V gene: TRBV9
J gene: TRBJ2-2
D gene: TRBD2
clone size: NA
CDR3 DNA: TGTGCCAGCAGCCCCGGGGCGCTAGCGGGCACCGGGGAGCTGTTTTTT
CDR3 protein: CASSPGALAGTGELFF

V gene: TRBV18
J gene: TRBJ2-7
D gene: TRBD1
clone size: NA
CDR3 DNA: TGTGCCAGCTCATCGGGACAGGTTGCCTACGAGCAGTACTTC
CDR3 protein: CASSSGQVAYEQYF

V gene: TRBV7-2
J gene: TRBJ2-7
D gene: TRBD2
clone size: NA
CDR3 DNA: TGTGCCAGCAGCTCGAGCGGGACGTCCTACGAGCAGTACTTC
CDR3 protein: CASSSSGTSYEQYF

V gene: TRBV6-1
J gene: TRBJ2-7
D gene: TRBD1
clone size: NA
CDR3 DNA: TGTGCCAGCAGGGACGGGACAGGGGTTGTCGAGCAGTACTTC
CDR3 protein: CASRDGTGVVEQYF

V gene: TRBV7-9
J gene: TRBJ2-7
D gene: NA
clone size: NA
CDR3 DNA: TGTGCCAGCACCACCGGGTTTGCCTACGAGCAGTACTTC
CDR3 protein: CASTTGFAYEQYF

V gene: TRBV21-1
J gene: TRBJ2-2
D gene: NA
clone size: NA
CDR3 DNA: TGTCCTGTTCAACTTGACAGGGGACCGTACACCGGGGAGCTGTTTTTT
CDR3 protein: CPVQLDRGPYTGELFF

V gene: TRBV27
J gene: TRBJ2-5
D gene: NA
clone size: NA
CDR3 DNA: TGTGCCAGCAGGACCTGGGGGGGGCTAGAGGAACAAGAGACCCAGTACTTC
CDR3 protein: CASRTWGGLEEQETQYF

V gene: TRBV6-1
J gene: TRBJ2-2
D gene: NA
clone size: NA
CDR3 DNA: TGTGCCAGCAGTGAATGGCCAGGGAACACCGGGGAGCTGTTTTTT
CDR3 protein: CASSEWPGNTGELFF

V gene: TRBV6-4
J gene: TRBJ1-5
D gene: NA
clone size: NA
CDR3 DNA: TGTGCCAGCAGTGACCGGGCAGGGGCCAATCAGCCCCAGCATTTT
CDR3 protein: CASSDRAGANQPQHF

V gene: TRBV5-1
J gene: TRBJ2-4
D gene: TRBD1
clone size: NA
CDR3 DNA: TGCGCCAGCAGCCCCGAGGGGGCACAGGGGGCGAAAGCCAAAAACATTCAGTACTTC
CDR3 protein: CASSPEGAQGAKAKNIQYF

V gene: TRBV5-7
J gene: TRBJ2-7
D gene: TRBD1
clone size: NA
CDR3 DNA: TGTGCCAGCAGCTTGACCGGGACAGACGAGCAGTACTTC
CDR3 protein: CASSLTGTDEQYF

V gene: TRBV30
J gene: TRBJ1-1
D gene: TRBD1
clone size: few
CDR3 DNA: TGTGCCGGACAGGGGGGGATGAACACTGAAGCTTTCTTT
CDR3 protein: CAGQGGMNTEAFF

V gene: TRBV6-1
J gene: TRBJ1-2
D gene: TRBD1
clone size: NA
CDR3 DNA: TGTGCCAGCCTCCAGGGACAGGGTGGGGGCTACACCTTC
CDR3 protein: CASLQGQGGGYTF

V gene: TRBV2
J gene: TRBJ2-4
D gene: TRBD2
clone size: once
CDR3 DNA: TGTGCCAGCAAACCCGGACTAGCGGGAGATTCTGGAAACATTCAGTACTTC
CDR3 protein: CASKPGLAGDSGNIQYF

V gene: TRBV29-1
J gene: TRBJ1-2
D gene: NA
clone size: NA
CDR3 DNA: TGCAGCGTTGCGGATCCCCGGGGAGGTTTCTATGGCTACACCTTC
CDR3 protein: CSVADPRGGFYGYTF

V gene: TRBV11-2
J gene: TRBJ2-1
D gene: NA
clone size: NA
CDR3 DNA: TGTGCCAGCAGCTTAGCCGCGGGGACGTTCAATGAGCAGTTCTTC
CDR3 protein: CASSLAAGTFNEQFF

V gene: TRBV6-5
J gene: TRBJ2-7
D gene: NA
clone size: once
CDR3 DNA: TGTGCCAGCGGCACCGGGACTCTAAGCTACGAGCAGTACTTC
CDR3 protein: CASGTGTLSYEQYF

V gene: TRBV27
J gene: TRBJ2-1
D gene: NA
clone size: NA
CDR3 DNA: TGTGCCAGCAGTTTAGGGTGGGGGGTCATCTACAATGAGCAGTTCTTC
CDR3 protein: CASSLGWGVIYNEQFF

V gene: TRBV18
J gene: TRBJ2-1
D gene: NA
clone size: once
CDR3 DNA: TGTGCCAGCTCACGAGAAAACAATGAGCAGTTCTTC
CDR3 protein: CASSRENNEQFF

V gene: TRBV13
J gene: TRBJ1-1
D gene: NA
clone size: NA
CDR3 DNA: TGTGCCAGCAGCTTAGTGGGACACCATGGGAAGAACACTGAAGCTTTCTTT
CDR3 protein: CASSLVGHHGKNTEAFF

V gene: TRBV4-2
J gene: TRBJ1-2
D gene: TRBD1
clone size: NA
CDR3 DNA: TGTGCCAGCAGCCAAAGCCAGGGGGCGAATGGCTACACCTTC
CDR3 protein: CASSQSQGANGYTF

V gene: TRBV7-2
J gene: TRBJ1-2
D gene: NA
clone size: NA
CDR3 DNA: TGTGCCAGCAGCTTAGTTATGCAGGGGTCGGGCTACACCTTC
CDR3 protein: CASSLVMQGSGYTF

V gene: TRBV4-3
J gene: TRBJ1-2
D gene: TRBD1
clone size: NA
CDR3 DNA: TGCGCCAGCAGCCAAGACCCACAGGGGAACTATGGCTACACCTTC
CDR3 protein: CASSQDPQGNYGYTF

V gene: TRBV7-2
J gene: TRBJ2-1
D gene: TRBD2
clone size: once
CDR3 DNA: TGTGCCAGCAGCCCTATGACTAGCGGGAGGGCCAATGAGCAGTTCTTC
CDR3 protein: CASSPMTSGRANEQFF

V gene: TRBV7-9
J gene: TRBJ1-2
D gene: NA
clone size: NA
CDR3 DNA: TGTGCCAGCAGCTTAGGCAGTGGTGGGCATCCCTATGGCTACACCTTC
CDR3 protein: CASSLGSGGHPYGYTF

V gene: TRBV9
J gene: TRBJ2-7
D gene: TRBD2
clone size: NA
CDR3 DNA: TGTGCCAGCAGCGTAGGGCTAGCGGGGAGCGGGCCCGGTAACGAGCAGTACTTC
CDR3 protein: CASSVGLAGSGPGNEQYF

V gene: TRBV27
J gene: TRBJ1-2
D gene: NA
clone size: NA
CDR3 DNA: TGTGCCAGCAGTTTCTCCCCCCCGCAGCAAGGGAGTGGCTACACCTTC
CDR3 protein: CASSFSPPQQGSGYTF

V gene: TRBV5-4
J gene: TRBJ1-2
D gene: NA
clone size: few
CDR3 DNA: TGTGCCAGCAGCTTGGTAGGGGTAAATGGCTACACCTTC
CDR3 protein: CASSLVGVNGYTF

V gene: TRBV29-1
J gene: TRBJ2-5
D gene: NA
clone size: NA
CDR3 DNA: TGCAGCGCTGATATAAGGTTCGGGGAAGAGACCCAGTACTTC
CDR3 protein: CSADIRFGEETQYF

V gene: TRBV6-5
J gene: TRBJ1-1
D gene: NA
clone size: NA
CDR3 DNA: TGTGCCAGCAGTCAGGAGGGGTCAAAAGCTTTCTTT
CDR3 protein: CASSQEGSKAFF

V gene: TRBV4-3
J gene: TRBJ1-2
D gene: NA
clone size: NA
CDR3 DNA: TGCGCCACTCAACCCGGGGTGGCCAGCTATGGCTACACCTTC
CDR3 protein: CATQPGVASYGYTF

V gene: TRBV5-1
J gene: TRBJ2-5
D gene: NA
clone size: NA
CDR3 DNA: TGCGCCAGCAGCTTGGGGGAGGAGGAGACCCAGTACTTC
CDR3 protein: CASSLGEEETQYF

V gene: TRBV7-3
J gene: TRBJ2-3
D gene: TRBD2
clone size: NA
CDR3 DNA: TGTGCCAGCAGCTTACTAGCGGCTACAGATACGCAGTATTTT
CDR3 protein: CASSLLAATDTQYF

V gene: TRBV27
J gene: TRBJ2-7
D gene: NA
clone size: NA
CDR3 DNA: TGTGCCACCCAAGGGAAACAGGGAAGGAGGGAGCAGTACTTC
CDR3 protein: CATQGKQGRREQYF

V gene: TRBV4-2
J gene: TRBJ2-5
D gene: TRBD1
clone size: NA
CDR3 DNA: TGTGCCAGCAGCGTCCGGGACAGGGCCCCCCAAGAGACCCAGTACTTC
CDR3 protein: CASSVRDRAPQETQYF

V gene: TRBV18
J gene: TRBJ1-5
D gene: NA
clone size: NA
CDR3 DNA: TGTGCCAGCTCACTATACGACAGCGGCAATCAGCCCCAGCATTTT
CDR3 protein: CASSLYDSGNQPQHF

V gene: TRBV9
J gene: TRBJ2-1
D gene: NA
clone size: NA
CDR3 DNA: TGTGCCAGCAGCGTAGCTTTGGCGGGAAAGGGATACAATGAGCAGTTCTTC
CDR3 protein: CASSVALAGKGYNEQFF

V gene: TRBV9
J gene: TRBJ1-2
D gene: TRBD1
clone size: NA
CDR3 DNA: TGTGCCAGCAGCGGCGAAATGACAGGGTCCCATGGCTACACCTTC
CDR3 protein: CASSGEMTGSHGYTF

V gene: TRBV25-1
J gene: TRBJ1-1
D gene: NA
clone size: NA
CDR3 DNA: TGTGCCAGCAGTGATCCTCGCAGGGGCACTGAAGCTTTCTTT
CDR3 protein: CASSDPRRGTEAFF

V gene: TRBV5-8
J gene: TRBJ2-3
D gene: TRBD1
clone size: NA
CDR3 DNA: TGTGCCAGCAGCTTGGCCCTAGGGACAGGGATCACAGATACGCAGTATTTT
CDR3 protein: CASSLALGTGITDTQYF

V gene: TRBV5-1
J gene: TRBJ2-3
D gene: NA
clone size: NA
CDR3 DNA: TGCGCCAGCAGCTTGACCTCTATAGCGGGCACAGATACGCAGTATTTT
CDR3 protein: CASSLTSIAGTDTQYF

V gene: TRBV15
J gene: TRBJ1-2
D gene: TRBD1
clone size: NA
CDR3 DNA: TGTGCCACCAGCAGCCGAGTAAGGACAGGGGGCTATGGCTACACCTTC
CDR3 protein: CATSSRVRTGGYGYTF

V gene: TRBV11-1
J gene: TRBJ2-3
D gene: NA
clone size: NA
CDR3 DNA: TGTGCCAGCAGCTTACAGGGGTTGGACACAGATACGCAGTATTTT
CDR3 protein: CASSLQGLDTDTQYF